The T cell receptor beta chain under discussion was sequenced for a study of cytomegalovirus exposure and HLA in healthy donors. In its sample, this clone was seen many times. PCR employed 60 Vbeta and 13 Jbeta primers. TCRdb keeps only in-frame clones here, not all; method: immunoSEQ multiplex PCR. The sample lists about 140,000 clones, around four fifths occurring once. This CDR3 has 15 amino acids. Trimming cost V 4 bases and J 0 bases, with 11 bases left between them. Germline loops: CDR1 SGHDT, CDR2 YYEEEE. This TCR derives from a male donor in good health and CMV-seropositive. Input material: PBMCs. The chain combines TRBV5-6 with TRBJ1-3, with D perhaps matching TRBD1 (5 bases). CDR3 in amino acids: CASSARTNSGNTIYF. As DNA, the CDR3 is TGTGCCAGCAGCGCGAGGACAAACTCTGGAAACACCATATATTTT.